Only one count was recorded for the clone carrying this TCR beta chain. These data are taken from a study of cytomegalovirus exposure and HLA in healthy donors. The table came from immunoSEQ multiplex PCR; TCRdb's copy has only in-frame clones and leaves some out. The sample holds about 280,000 clones; roughly 85% are singletons and the top ten take around 1%. V lost 3 bases to trimming and J lost 8 bases, with 8 bases between them. CDR3 length: 12 residues. Per germline, CDR1 SGHVS and CDR2 FQNEAQ. This TCR was sampled from a woman aged 18-35 years in good health and CMV-seronegative. This chain links TRBV7-8 with TRBJ2-1, with no clear D. Material: PBMCs. CDR3 loop: CASSLGSHEQFF. CDR3 coding DNA: TGTGCCAGCAGCTTGGGCTCCCATGAGCAGTTCTTC.